In its sample, the clone carrying this T cell receptor (beta chain) was seen a few times. Its specificity is unknown. The sample has other DNA sequences that encode this CDR3 too. Sequenced by immunoSEQ multiplex PCR; TCRdb stores in-frame clones only, minus some. The table includes 95,000 to 100,000 clones, just under 85% detected once. This entry belongs to a study of OX40 agonist ivuxolimab in advanced cancers. For the study at large: Patients in the trial were receiving intravenous ivuxolimab every 2 weeks, at doses of 0.01 to 10 mg/kg. Partial responses occurred in Three dose-escalation patients, one with hepatocellular carcinoma and two with cutaneous melanoma. The study, taken as a whole, reports: It was not determined which antigens were specifically recognized by the peripheral T cells that had undergone clonal expansion. At 0.1 to 3.0 mg/kg, CD4+ and CD8+ blood T cells expanded clonally by week 6.

Deletions cut 3 bases from V and 1 base from J, with 7 bases between. Germline-derived CDR1 and CDR2 are KGHSH and LQKENI. The CDR3 spans 13 residues. The chain is built from TRBV18 and TRBJ2-7; TRBD2 is a possible D gene (5 bases). The sample in question was CD4+ or CD8+ T cells sorted from blood, obtained in a trial of the OX40 agonist ivuxolimab. This receptor was obtained from an adult with an advanced solid tumor such as melanoma, head and neck, liver or kidney cancer. The CDR3 loop is CASSPRGSYEQYF. CDR3 nucleotides: TGTGCCAGCTCACCGCGAGGGTCCTACGAGCAGTACTTC.